These 28 T cell receptor beta chains were sequenced from one sample in a study of T cell responses to AZD1222 COVID-19 vaccine. Using immunoSEQ multiplex PCR, the repertoire was profiled, and TCRdb retains in-frame clones only, with some absent. The sample lists tens of thousands of clones, 82% occurring once. The sequencing here drew on peripheral blood, taken on day 0 of AZD1222 vaccination. These receptors were taken from an adult in good health.

In DNA, the CDR3 is TGTGCCAGCAGTGAATGGGGGGAAGAGACCCAGTACTTC. Residues: CASSEWGEETQYF. The rearrangement links TRBV6-1 to TRBJ2-5, with D tentatively TRBD2 (6 bases). The CDR3 runs to 13 residues. V dropped 2 bases and J dropped 3 bases, with 7 bases sitting between them. Germline V lookup: CDR1 MNHNS, CDR2 SASEGT.

This rearrangement joins TRBV19 to TRBJ1-1; D remains unclear. This CDR3 spans 13 amino acids. Germline V gene sequence: CDR1 LNHDA, CDR2 SQIVND (reference sequence). V lost 3 bases to trimming and J lost 0 bases, with 5 bases between them. CDR3 in amino acids: CASSIQVNTEAFF. In DNA, the CDR3 is TGTGCCAGTAGTATCCAGGTGAACACTGAAGCTTTCTTT.

The chain couples TRBV5-1 to TRBJ1-1; no reliable D call. The CDR3 is made up of 15 amino acids. CDR1 and CDR2 from the germline V gene are SGHRS and YFSETQ. V was cut by 0 bases and J by 2 bases, with 11 bases left in between. As DNA, the CDR3 is TGCGCCAGCAGCTTGGCCTCGGGCGCAAACACTGAAGCTTTCTTT. It encodes CASSLASGANTEAFF.

This chain joins TRBV3-1 (or the pseudogene TRBV3-2) and TRBJ2-5; D is unclear. Germline-derived CDR1 and CDR2 are LGHDT and YNNKEL (reference sequence). The CDR3 has 15 residues. V lost 0 bases to trimming and J lost 5 bases, with 13 bases between them. CDR3 DNA sequence: TGTGCCAGCAGCCAAGATTTCGCCCCCTGGGAGACCCAGTACTTC. Residues: CASSQDFAPWETQYF.

The chain uses TRBV5-6 and TRBJ2-5, with no clear D. This CDR3 contains 12 residues. The V end was cut by 2 bases, the J end by 4 bases, with 6 bases between. The germline V gene encodes CDR1 SGHDT and CDR2 YYEEEE. DNA for the CDR3: TGTGCCAGCAGCTTTTTGGTAGAGACCCAGTACTTC. It translates to CASSFLVETQYF.

This clone was counted only a few times. The chain joins TRBV19 to TRBJ2-3; D is possibly TRBD2 (7 bases). This CDR3 comprises 17 residues. The V gene's germline CDR1 is LNHDA and CDR2 SQIVND (reference sequence). The V and J ends lost 10 bases and 2 bases respectively, with 25 bases between them. CDR3 residues: CATPTKILRGLTDTQYF. Here the CDR3 DNA reads TGTGCCACCCCCACGAAAATCTTGCGGGGGCTCACAGATACGCAGTATTTT.

In the case of this clone: The same CDR3 is also encoded by other DNA sequences in this sample. The chain carries TRBV19 and TRBJ2-7, with 10 bases aligning to TRBD1. The CDR3 is 15 residues long. V gave up 3 bases and J gave up 1 base; unmatched junction bases: 3. Germline CDR1 LNHDA, CDR2 SQIVND (reference sequence). CDR3 in DNA: TGTGCCAGTAGTATTGACAGGGGGCTTTCCTACGAGCAGTACTTC. Amino acid sequence: CASSIDRGLSYEQYF.

This rearrangement joins TRBV5-1 to TRBJ1-6; D is perhaps TRBD1 (5 bases). CDR3 size: 15 residues. CDR1 and CDR2 from the germline V gene are SGHRS and YFSETQ. Trimming left V 0 bases short and J 7 bases short, with 11 bases between. The CDR3 here is CASSLGQGPNSPLHF. CDR3 sequence (DNA): TGCGCCAGCAGCTTGGGGCAGGGACCGAATTCACCCCTCCACTTT.

The chain has TRBV19 and TRBJ1-1, with TRBD1 matching 7 bases. Trimming at V came to 2 bases and at J to 1 base, leaving 1 base not matched to a gene. Germline lookup yields CDR1 LNHDA and CDR2 SQIVND (reference sequence). This CDR3 spans 14 amino acids. CDR3 in amino acids: CASSIRGPNTEAFF. The CDR3, as DNA: TGTGCCAGTAGTATAAGGGGGCCGAACACTGAAGCTTTCTTT.

The gene calls are TRBV15 and TRBJ1-2; D gene ambiguous. Germline CDR1 and CDR2: LNHNV and YYDKDF (reference sequence). The CDR3 loop spans 14 amino acids. The germline V and J ends were trimmed by 5 bases and 4 bases, with 14 bases remaining between them. The CDR3 DNA sequence: TGTGCCACCAGCCAGCGGGAGATTGGCTATGGCTACACCTTC. Translation gives CATSQREIGYGYTF.

This clone was seen only once. This sequence joins TRBV7-3 and TRBJ1-4; no reliable D call. The CDR3 extends over 15 amino acids. Germline V gene lookup returns CDR1 SGHTA and CDR2 FQGTGA. The V end lost 0 bases, the J end lost 5 bases, and 10 bases lay between the germline ends. CDR3 residues: CASSLTGQRNEKLFF. The CDR3, as DNA: TGTGCCAGCAGCTTAACTGGCCAGAGGAATGAAAAACTGTTTTTT.

This chain links TRBV10-3 with TRBJ1-1; D is undetermined. Trimming took 9 bases from V and 0 from J, leaving 11 bases between them. This CDR3 contains 13 residues. From germline, CDR1 is ENHRY and CDR2 SYGVKD. The CDR3 DNA is TGTGCCATTAAGAATAGGGTGAACACTGAAGCTTTCTTT. It yields the protein CAIKNRVNTEAFF.

V and J are TRBV4-1 and TRBJ1-5, with 7 bases matching TRBD1. Germline V gene sequence: CDR1 MGHRA, CDR2 YSYEKL. V shed 1 base, J shed 3 bases, and the junction held 3 bases outside the gene matches. The CDR3 runs to 15 residues. The DNA of the CDR3 is TGCGCCAGCAGCCAAGCCGGACAGGTCAATCAGCCCCAGCATTTT. This encodes CASSQAGQVNQPQHF.

The rearrangement links TRBV30 to TRBJ2-7; 9 bases map to TRBD1. The CDR3 runs to 13 residues. Germline CDR1 and CDR2: GTSNPN and SVGIG (reference sequence). Trimming removed 3 bases from V and 4 bases from J; junction bases left unmatched: 4. The CDR3, as DNA: TGTGCCTGGAGGGACGACAGGGGGTACGAGCAGTACTTC. As protein: CAWRDDRGYEQYF.

The genes are TRBV4-2 and TRBJ2-7; the match to TRBD1 covers 9 bases. The junction had 3 bases not matched to a gene; V was cut back by 0 bases and J by 3 bases. Germline V gene data show CDR1 as LGHNA and CDR2 as YNFKEQ. The CDR3 spans 15 residues. The CDR3 here is CASSQEGQGGYEQYF. As DNA, the CDR3 is TGTGCCAGCAGCCAAGAGGGACAGGGTGGCTACGAGCAGTACTTC.

The genes are TRBV7-2 and TRBJ2-7, with D unresolved. The length of the CDR3 is 11 residues. V dropped 2 bases and J dropped 5 bases, with 4 bases sitting between them. CDR1 is SGHTA, CDR2 FQGNSA, per germline. The CDR3 region has the DNA TGTGCCAGCAGCTTAACCAACGAGCAGTACTTC. Protein product: CASSLTNEQYF.

The chain uses TRBV30 and TRBJ2-7; 8 bases are a match to TRBD1. Germline V CDR1 and CDR2: GTSNPN, SVGIG (reference sequence). Losses at the gene ends were 4 bases for V and 0 bases for J; bases not matched to a gene: 8. This CDR3 has 15 residues. For the CDR3, the DNA is TGTGCCTGGACCCAGGGGGCGGCCAGCTCCTACGAGCAGTACTTC. Translated, it gives CAWTQGAASSYEQYF.

This chain links TRBV6-2 or TRBV6-3 with TRBJ2-5; 8 positions agree with TRBD2. Germline CDR1 and CDR2: MNHEY and SVGEGT. This CDR3 spans 12 amino acids. With V trimmed by 6 bases and J by 4 bases, 1 base remained unmatched. For the CDR3, the DNA is TGTGCCAGCAGCAGCGGGGGAGAGACCCAGTACTTC. Translation gives CASSSGGETQYF.

J is TRBJ2-5 and V is TRBV19; TRBD2 matches 7 bases. Germline CDR1 reads LNHDA; CDR2 reads SQIVND (reference sequence). Trimming took 5 bases from V and 5 from J; bases not matched to a gene: 8. The CDR3 loop spans 14 amino acids. As DNA, the CDR3 is TGTGCCAGTAGTGCGGGGACTATAGGGGAGACCCAGTACTTC. This translates into CASSAGTIGETQYF.

Only one count was recorded for this clone. V usage is TRBV14 and J usage is TRBJ2-2; D unclear. This CDR3 has 13 residues. V was pared by 4 bases and J by 0 bases, with 3 bases between. Germline V CDR1 and CDR2: SGHDN, FVKESK. CDR3 sequence reads: CASSLSNTGELFF. In DNA form, the CDR3 reads TGTGCCAGCAGCCTTTCGAACACCGGGGAGCTGTTTTTT.

This clone was detected once. The V gene is TRBV29-1, the J gene TRBJ2-7; 7 bases match TRBD1. Trimming removed 6 bases from V and 0 bases from J; junction bases left unmatched: 5. The CDR3 length is 13 residues. Germline assignment: CDR1 SQVTM and CDR2 ANQGSEA. CDR3 bases: TGCAGCGTGGTGACAGGGCTCTCCTACGAGCAGTACTTC. Amino acids: CSVVTGLSYEQYF.

This clone was found once. The V call is TRBV3-1 (or the pseudogene TRBV3-2), the J call TRBJ2-2; 11 nucleotides line up with TRBD2. V dropped 4 bases and J dropped 5; count of bases not matched to a gene: 6. In germline, CDR1 is LGHDT, CDR2 YNNKEL (reference sequence). The CDR3 covers 16 residues. The CDR3 protein is CASSRTTSGDTGELFF. In DNA, the CDR3 is TGTGCCAGCAGCCGGACGACTAGCGGGGATACCGGGGAGCTGTTTTTT.

V gene TRBV5-6 combines with J gene TRBJ2-7; 7 nucleotides align to TRBD2. V was pared by 2 bases and J by 2 bases, with 7 bases of the junction left unmatched. In germline, CDR1 is SGHDT, CDR2 YYEEEE. CDR3 length equals 15 residues. The DNA for the CDR3 is TGTGCCAGCAGCTTCGGGGGGACGGGCACCTACGAGCAGTACTTC. Amino acid sequence: CASSFGGTGTYEQYF.

V usage is TRBV2 and J usage is TRBJ2-2; 10 bases match TRBD1. The CDR3 runs 14 residues. Trimming cost V 6 bases and J 6 bases; bases outside gene matches: 4. Germline values: CDR1 SNHLY, CDR2 FYNNEI. CDR3 bases: TGTGCCAGCAGCTGGGGACAGGGGCCCGGGGAGCTGTTTTTT. Amino acids: CASSWGQGPGELFF. Using reference TRBV2 and TRBJ2-2 for the parts outside the CDR3, the full variable domain is EPEVTQTPSHQVTQMGQEVILRCVPISNHLYFYWYRQILGQKVEFLVSFYNNEISEKSEIFDDQFSVERPDGSNFTLKIRSTKLEDSAMYFCASSWGQGPGELFFGEGSRLTVL.

This rearrangement joins TRBV5-1 to TRBJ1-4, with 7 bases fitting TRBD1. V shed 0 bases and J 8 bases; nucleotides not matched to a gene: 4. Per the germline V gene, CDR1 is SGHRS and CDR2 is YFSETQ. CDR3 length: 14 amino acids. The DNA of the CDR3 is TGCGCCAGCAGCTTGGCAGGGGGGCTGGAAAAACTGTTTTTT. This gives the protein CASSLAGGLEKLFF. The full variable domain, its missing parts supplied by reference TRBV5-1 and TRBJ1-4, is KAGVTQTPRYLIKTRGQQVTLSCSPISGHRSVSWYQQTPGQGLQFLFEYFSETQRNKGNFPGRFSGRQFSNSRSEMNVSTLELGDSALYLCASSLAGGLEKLFFGSGTQLSVL.

The chain combines TRBV6-5 with TRBJ2-7, with TRBD1 identical over 10 bases. V gave up 7 bases and J gave up 7 bases; unmatched junction bases: 10. This CDR3 spans 14 amino acids. CDR1 is MNHEY and CDR2 is SVGAGI in the germline V gene. The CDR3, as DNA: TGTGCCAGCAATCCGGACAGGGGGGTCGGAGAGCAGTACTTC. Its protein is CASNPDRGVGEQYF.

This clone was seen a few times. The chain recombines TRBV5-1 with TRBJ1-1; TRBD1 might be the D (5 bases). Germline V gives CDR1 SGHRS, CDR2 YFSETQ. Trimming stripped 0 bases from V and 4 bases from J, with 16 bases between. The CDR3 is 16 residues long. The CDR3 spells CASSLGLVRAGTEAFF. In DNA, the CDR3 is TGCGCCAGCAGCTTGGGGTTGGTCAGGGCCGGCACTGAAGCTTTCTTT.

V and J are TRBV19 and TRBJ1-2, with a tentative D call TRBD1 (6 bases). CDR1 is LNHDA, CDR2 SQIVND, per germline (reference sequence). The CDR3 runs to 13 residues. V gave up 3 bases and J gave up 6 bases, with 11 bases separating them. As DNA, the CDR3 is TGTGCCAGTAGTATGGGGACACTGGATGGCTACACCTTC. Protein sequence: CASSMGTLDGYTF.